This paragraph covers one T cell receptor beta chain sequence. Antigen unknown. Assay: immunoSEQ multiplex PCR; the TCRdb copy retains only in-frame clones and omits some. The table records over 130,000 clones, roughly 90% of them present only once. This sample was included in a study of T cell responses to AZD1222 COVID-19 vaccine. Study findings and constraints: There were mostly white British donors and more females than males, and clonal diversity was possibly underestimated. Every sample of the repertoires postdated the peak T cell response.

This clonotype was sampled from an adult who received the AZD1222 COVID-19 vaccine. The specimen comprised peripheral blood, sampled 28 days after the second AZD1222 dose.

The CDR3 DNA is TGTGCCAGCACTACGCCTAGTTACACAGATACGCAGTATTTT. Protein sequence: CASTTPSYTDTQYF. The chain carries TRBV6-5 and TRBJ2-3; D remains unclear. Deletions cut 7 bases from V and 2 bases from J, with 13 bases between. CDR1 MNHEY and CDR2 SVGAGI come from the germline V gene. The CDR3 is 14 amino acids.